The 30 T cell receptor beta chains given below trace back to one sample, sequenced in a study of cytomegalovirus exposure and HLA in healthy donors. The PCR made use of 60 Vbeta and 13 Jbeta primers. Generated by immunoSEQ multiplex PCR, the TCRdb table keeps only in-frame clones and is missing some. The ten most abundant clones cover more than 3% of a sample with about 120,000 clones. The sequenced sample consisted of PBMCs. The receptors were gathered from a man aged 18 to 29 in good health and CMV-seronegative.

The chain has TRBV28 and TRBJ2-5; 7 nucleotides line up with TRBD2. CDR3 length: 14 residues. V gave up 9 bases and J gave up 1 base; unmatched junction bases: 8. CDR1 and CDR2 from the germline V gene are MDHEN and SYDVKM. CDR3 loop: CASGLGRIQETQYF. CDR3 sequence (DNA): TGTGCCAGTGGACTAGGGCGGATCCAAGAGACCCAGTACTTC.

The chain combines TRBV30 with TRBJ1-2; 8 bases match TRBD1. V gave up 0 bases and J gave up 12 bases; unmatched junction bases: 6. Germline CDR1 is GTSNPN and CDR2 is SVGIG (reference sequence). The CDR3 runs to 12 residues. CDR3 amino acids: CAWSVKTGENTF. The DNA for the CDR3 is TGTGCCTGGAGTGTAAAGACAGGGGAGAACACCTTC.

CDR3 nucleotide sequence: TGTGCCAGCAGCTCCGGACTAGGAGCAGATACGCAGTATTTT. Its translation is CASSSGLGADTQYF. The V and J genes are TRBV7-3 and TRBJ2-3; TRBD2 matches at 7 bases. V lost 4 bases, J lost 4 bases, and 5 bases stayed unmatched. The CDR3 extends over 14 amino acids. Looked up from germline, CDR1 is SGHTA and CDR2 is FQGTGA.

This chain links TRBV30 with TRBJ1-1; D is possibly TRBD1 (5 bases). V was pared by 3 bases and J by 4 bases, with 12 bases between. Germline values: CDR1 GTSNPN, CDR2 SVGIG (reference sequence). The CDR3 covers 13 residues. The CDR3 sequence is CAWRDGQVTEAFF. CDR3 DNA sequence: TGTGCCTGGAGAGATGGACAAGTCACTGAAGCTTTCTTT.

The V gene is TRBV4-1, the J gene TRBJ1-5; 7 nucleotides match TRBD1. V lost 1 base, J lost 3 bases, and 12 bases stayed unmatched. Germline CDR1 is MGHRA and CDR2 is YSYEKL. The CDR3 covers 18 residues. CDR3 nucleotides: TGCGCCAGCAGCCAAGGCGGGGCCCAGGGGGGATTCAATCAGCCCCAGCATTTT. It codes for CASSQGGAQGGFNQPQHF.

The CDR3, as DNA: TGTGCCAGCAGTTACCATGGTAGGAGGACTGAAGCTTTCTTT. This gives the protein CASSYHGRRTEAFF. The chain joins TRBV27 to TRBJ1-1, with D unresolved. CDR3 length: 14 amino acids. V was shortened by 4 bases and J by 5 bases, with 14 bases between the two germline ends. Looked up from germline, CDR1 is MNHEY and CDR2 is SMNVEV (reference sequence).

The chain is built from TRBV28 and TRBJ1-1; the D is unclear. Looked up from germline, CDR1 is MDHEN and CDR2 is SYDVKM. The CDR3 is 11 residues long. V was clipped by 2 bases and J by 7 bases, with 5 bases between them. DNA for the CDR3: TGTGCCAGCAGTTTAGCTAGTGAAGCTTTCTTT. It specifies CASSLASEAFF.

The CDR3 sequence is CASSLTSGSSYNEQFF. The CDR3 nucleotides read TGTGCCAGCAGTTTGACTAGCGGCAGCTCCTACAATGAGCAGTTCTTC. V is TRBV2 and J is TRBJ2-1, with TRBD2 identical over 9 bases. CDR1 SNHLY and CDR2 FYNNEI come from the germline V gene. The junction had 5 bases not matched to a gene; V was cut back by 5 bases and J by 0 bases. The CDR3 length is 16 residues.

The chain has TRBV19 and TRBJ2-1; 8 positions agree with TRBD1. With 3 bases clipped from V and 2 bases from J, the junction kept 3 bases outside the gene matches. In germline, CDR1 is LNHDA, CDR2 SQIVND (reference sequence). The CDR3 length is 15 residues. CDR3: CASSIGQGPYNEQFF. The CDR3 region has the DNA TGTGCCAGTAGTATCGGACAGGGCCCCTACAATGAGCAGTTCTTC.

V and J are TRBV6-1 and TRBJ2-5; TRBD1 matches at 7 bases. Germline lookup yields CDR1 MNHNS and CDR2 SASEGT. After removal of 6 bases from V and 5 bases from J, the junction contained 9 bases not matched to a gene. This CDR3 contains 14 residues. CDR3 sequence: CASRLGRGMETQYF. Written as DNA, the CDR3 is TGTGCCAGCAGACTTGGCAGGGGGATGGAGACCCAGTACTTC.

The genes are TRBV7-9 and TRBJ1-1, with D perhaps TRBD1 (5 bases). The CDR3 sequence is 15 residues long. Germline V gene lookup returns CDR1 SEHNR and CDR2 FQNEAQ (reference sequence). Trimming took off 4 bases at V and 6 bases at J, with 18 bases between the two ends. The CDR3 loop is CASSSLTGGGPEAFF. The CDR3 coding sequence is TGTGCCAGCAGCTCCCTCACCGGGGGAGGGCCTGAAGCTTTCTTT.

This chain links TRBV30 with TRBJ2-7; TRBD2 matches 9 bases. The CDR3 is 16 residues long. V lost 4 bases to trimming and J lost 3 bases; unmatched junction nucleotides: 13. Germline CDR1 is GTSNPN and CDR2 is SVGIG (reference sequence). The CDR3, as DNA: TGTGCCTGGAACCCGACTCTAGCGGGAATTATCTACGAGCAGTACTTC. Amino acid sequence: CAWNPTLAGIIYEQYF.

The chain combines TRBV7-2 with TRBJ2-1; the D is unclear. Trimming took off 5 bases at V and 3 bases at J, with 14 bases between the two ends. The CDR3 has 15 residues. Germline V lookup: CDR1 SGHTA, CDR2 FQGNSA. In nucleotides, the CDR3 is TGTGCCAGCAGCCCCATCGTCGAGGTCTACAATGAGCAGTTCTTC. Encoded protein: CASSPIVEVYNEQFF.

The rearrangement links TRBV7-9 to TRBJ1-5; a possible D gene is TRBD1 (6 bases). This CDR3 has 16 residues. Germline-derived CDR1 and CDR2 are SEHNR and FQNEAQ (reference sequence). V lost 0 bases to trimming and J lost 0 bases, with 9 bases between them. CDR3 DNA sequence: TGTGCCAGCAGCTTAGCGGACAGATCTAGCAATCAGCCCCAGCATTTT. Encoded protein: CASSLADRSSNQPQHF.

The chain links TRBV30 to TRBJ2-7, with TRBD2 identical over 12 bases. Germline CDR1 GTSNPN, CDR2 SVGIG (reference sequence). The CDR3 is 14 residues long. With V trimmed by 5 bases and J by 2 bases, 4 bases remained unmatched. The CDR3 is CAWLGTSGPYEQYF. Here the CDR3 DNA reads TGTGCCTGGCTTGGGACTAGCGGGCCCTACGAGCAGTACTTC.

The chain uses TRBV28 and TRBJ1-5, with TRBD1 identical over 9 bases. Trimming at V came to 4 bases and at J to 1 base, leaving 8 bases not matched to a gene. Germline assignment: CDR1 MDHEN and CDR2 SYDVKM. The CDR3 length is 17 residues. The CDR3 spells CASSSHTGGLSNQPQHF. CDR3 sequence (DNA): TGTGCCAGCAGTTCCCATACAGGGGGCTTGAGCAATCAGCCCCAGCATTTT.

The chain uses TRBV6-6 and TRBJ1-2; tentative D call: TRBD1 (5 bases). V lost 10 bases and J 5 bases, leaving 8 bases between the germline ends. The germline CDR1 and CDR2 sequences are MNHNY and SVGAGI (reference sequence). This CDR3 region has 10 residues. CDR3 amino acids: CATRQYGYTF. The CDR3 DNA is TGTGCCACCCGACAGTATGGCTACACCTTC.

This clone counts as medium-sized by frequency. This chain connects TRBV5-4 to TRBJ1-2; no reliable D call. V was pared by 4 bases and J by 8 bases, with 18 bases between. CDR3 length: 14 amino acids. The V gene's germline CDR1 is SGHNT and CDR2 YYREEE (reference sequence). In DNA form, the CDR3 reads TGTGCCAGCAGCCCGCCCCCCGGAGGCAGGGGCTACACCTTC. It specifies CASSPPPGGRGYTF.

The CDR3 protein is CASSSLLAANYEQYF. The CDR3 coding sequence is TGTGCCAGCTCCTCCTTACTAGCGGCGAACTACGAGCAGTACTTC. V and J are TRBV6-5 and TRBJ2-7, with 8 positions matching TRBD2. The V gene's germline CDR1 is MNHEY and CDR2 SVGAGI. The J segment lost 3 bases and the V segment lost 8 bases, leaving 12 bases of the junction unmatched. CDR3 length: 15 residues.

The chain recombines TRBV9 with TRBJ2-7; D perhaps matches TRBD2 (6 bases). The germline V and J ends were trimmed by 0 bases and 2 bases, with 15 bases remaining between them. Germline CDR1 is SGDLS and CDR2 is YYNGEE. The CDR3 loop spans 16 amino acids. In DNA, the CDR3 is TGTGCCAGCAGCGTAGCAGCGGGCCGCGGCACCTACGAGCAGTACTTC. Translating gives CASSVAAGRGTYEQYF.

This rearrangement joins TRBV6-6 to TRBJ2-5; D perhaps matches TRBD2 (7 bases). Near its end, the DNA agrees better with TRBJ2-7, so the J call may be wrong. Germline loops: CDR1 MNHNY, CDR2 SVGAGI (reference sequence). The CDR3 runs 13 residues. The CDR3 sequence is CASHRGAGYEQYF. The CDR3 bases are TGTGCCAGCCATCGGGGGGCTGGCTACGAGCAGTACTTC.

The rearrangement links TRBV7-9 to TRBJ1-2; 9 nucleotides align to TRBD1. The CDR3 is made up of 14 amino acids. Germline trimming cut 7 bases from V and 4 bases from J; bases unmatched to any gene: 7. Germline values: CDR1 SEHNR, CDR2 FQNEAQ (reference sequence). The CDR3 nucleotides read TGTGCCAGCACCCTACAGGGGGCGTTCTATGGCTACACCTTC. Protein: CASTLQGAFYGYTF.

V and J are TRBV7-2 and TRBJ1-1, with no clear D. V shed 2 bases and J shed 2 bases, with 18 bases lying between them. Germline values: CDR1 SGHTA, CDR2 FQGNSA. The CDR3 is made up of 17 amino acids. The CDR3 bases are TGTGCCAGCAGCTTACAGTCGGGATCCCTTCTTAACACTGAAGCTTTCTTT. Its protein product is CASSLQSGSLLNTEAFF.

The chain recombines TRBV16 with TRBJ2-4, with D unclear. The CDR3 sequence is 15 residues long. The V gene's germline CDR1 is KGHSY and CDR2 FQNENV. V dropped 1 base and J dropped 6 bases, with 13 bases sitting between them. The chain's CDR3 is CASSQFSGSTNIQYF. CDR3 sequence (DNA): TGTGCCAGCAGCCAATTTTCAGGCAGTACAAACATTCAGTACTTC.

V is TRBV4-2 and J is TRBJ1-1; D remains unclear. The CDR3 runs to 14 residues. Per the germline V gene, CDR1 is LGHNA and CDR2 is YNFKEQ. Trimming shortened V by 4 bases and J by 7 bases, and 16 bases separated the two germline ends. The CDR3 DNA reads TGTGCCAGCAGCCCTAGTATTTTTTCCTTTGAAGCTTTCTTT. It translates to CASSPSIFSFEAFF.

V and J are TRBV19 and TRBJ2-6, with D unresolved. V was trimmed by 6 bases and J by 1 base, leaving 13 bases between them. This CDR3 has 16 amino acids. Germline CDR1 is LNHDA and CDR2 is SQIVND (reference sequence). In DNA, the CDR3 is TGTGCCAGTAGGGCTGATTCTTTATCTGGGGCCAACGTCCTGACTTTC. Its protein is CASRADSLSGANVLTF.

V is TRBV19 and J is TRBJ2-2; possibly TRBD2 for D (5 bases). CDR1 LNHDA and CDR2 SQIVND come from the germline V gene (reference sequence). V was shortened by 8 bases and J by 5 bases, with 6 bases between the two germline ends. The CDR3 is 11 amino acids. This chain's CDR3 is CASGETGELFF. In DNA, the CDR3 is TGTGCCAGTGGGGAGACCGGGGAGCTGTTTTTT.

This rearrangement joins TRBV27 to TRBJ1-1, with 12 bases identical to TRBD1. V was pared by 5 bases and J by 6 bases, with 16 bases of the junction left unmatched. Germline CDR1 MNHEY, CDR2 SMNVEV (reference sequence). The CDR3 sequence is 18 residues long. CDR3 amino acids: CASSRLLSGTGGQSEAFF. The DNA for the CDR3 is TGTGCCAGCAGTCGACTCCTTTCCGGGACAGGGGGCCAATCTGAAGCTTTCTTT.

The CDR3 DNA sequence: TGTGCCAGCAGCTTAGGCGGCACCGCTACCTACGAGCAGTACTTC. Protein sequence: CASSLGGTATYEQYF. This chain connects TRBV7-8 to TRBJ2-7; D unclear. V gave up 1 base and J gave up 2 bases, with 12 bases separating them. The CDR3 spans 15 residues. CDR1 and CDR2 (germline): SGHVS, FQNEAQ.

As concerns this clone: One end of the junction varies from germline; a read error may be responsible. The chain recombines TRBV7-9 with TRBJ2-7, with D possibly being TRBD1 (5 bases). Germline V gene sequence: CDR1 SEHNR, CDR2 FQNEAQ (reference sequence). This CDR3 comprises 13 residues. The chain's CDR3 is CASRLDSSYEQHF. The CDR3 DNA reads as TGTGCCAGCAGGCTCGACAGTTCCTACGAGCAGCACTTC.